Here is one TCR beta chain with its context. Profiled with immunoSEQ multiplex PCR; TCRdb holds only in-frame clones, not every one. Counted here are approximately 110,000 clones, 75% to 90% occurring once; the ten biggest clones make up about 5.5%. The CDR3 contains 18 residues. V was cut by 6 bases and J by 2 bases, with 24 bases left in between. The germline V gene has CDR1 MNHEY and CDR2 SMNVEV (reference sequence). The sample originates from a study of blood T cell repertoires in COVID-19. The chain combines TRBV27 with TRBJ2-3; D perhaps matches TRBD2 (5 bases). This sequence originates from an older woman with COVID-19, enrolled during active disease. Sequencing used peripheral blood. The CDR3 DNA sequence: TGTGCCAGCAGCTATTTATTCAGTACCGCGGGCGTCACAGATACGCAGTATTTT. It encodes CASSYLFSTAGVTDTQYF.